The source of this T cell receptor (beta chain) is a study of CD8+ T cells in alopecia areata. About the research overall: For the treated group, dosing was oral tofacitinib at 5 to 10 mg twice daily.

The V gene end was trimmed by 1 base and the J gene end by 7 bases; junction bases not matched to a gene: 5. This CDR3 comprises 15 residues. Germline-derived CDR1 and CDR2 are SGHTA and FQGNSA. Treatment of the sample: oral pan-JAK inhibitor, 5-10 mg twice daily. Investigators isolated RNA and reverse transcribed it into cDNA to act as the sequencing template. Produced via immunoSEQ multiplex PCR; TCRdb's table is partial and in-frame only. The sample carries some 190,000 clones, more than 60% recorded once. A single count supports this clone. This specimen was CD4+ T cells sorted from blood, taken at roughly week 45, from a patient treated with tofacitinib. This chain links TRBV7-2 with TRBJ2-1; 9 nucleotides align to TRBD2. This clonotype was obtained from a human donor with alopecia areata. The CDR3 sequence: CASSLEGLADNEQFF. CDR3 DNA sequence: TGTGCCAGCAGCTTAGAGGGACTAGCTGATAATGAGCAGTTCTTC.